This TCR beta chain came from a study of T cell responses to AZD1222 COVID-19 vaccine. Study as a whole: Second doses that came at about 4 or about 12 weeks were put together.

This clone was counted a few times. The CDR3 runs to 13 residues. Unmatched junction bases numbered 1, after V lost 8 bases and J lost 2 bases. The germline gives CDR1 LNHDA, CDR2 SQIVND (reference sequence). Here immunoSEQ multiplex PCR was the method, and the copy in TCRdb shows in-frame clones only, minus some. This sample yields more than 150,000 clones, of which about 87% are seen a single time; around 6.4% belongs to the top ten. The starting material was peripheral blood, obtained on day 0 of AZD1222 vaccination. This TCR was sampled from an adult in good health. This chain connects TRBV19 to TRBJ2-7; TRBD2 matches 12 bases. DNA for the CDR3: TGTGCCAGTGGACTAGCGGGACCCTACGAGCAGTACTTC. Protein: CASGLAGPYEQYF. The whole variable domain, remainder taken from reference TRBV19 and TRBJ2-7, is DGGITQSPKYLFRKEGQNVTLSCEQNLNHDAMYWYRQDPGQGLRLIYYSQIVNDFQKGDIAEGYSVSREKKESFPLTVTSAQKNPTAFYLCASGLAGPYEQYFGPGTRLTVT.